One and the same sample provided the 26 T cell receptor beta chains below, sequenced in a study of blood T cell repertoires in COVID-19. Assay: immunoSEQ multiplex PCR; the TCRdb copy retains only in-frame clones and omits some. The table shows 200,000 to 250,000 clones, with 70% to 90% occurring only once. What was sequenced was peripheral blood. The receptors here all came from a man in his fifties or sixties who had recovered from COVID-19.

This chain joins TRBV10-3 and TRBJ1-6; possibly TRBD1 for D (5 bases). Per the germline V gene, CDR1 is ENHRY and CDR2 is SYGVKD. The CDR3 totals 15 residues. Trimming took 3 bases from V and 10 from J, leaving 16 bases between them. The CDR3 protein is CAISDPGEILSPLHF. The CDR3 region has the DNA TGTGCCATCAGTGATCCGGGGGAGATTTTATCACCCCTCCACTTT.

A remark on this clone: Different DNA sequences within this sample yield the same CDR3. The V and J genes are TRBV12-5 and TRBJ2-5; tentative D call: TRBD1 (5 bases). Germline V lookup: CDR1 LGHNT, CDR2 FRNRAP. The V end lost 5 bases, the J end lost 0 bases, and 7 bases lay between the germline ends. This CDR3 has 13 residues. CDR3 sequence: CASGTGNQETQYF. The CDR3 DNA follows: TGTGCTAGTGGTACAGGCAACCAAGAGACCCAGTACTTC.

This chain connects TRBV7-9 to TRBJ1-4; a weak D match, TRBD1 (6 bases). Germline lookup yields CDR1 SEHNR and CDR2 FQNEAQ (reference sequence). The CDR3 has 15 residues. Trimming removed 5 bases at V and 5 bases at J, with 15 bases between. The DNA of the CDR3 is TGTGCCAGCAGCAACCAGGGGTTGCAGAATGAAAAACTGTTTTTT. Residues: CASSNQGLQNEKLFF. The full variable domain, in which reference TRBV7-9 and TRBJ1-4 provide the parts outside the CDR3, is DTGVSQNPRHKITKRGQNVTFRCDPISEHNRLYWYRQTLGQGPEFLTYFQNEAQLEKSRLLSDRFSAERPKGSFSTLEIQRTEQGDSAMYLCASSNQGLQNEKLFFGSGTQLSVL.

V and J are TRBV30 and TRBJ2-5, with a weak D call TRBD2 (5 bases). Germline-derived CDR1 and CDR2 are GTSNPN and SVGIG (reference sequence). Trimming shortened V by 4 bases and J by 4 bases, and 13 bases separated the two germline ends. The CDR3 contains 13 residues. CDR3 sequence reads: CAWTMDWRETQYF. The CDR3, as DNA: TGTGCCTGGACCATGGACTGGCGAGAGACCCAGTACTTC.

The CDR3: CASSLTTGQTYEQYF. The CDR3 nucleotides read TGCGCCAGCAGCTTAACTACGGGACAGACCTACGAGCAGTACTTC. The chain recombines TRBV5-1 with TRBJ2-7; 7 bases are a match to TRBD1. The trim removed 2 bases at V and 2 bases at J, leaving 7 bases unmatched. CDR3 length equals 15 residues. CDR1 and CDR2 (germline): SGHRS, YFSETQ.

This clone has more than one count but fewer than ten. The chain links TRBV2 to TRBJ2-7, with a possible D match to TRBD2 (6 bases). This CDR3 spans 12 amino acids. V lost 6 bases, J lost 4 bases, and 10 bases lay in between. The V gene's germline CDR1 is SNHLY and CDR2 FYNNEI. The CDR3 spells CASRGLGYEQYF. CDR3 DNA: TGTGCCAGCAGGGGACTGGGTTACGAGCAGTACTTC.

The chain uses TRBV29-1 and TRBJ2-3; 9 bases map to TRBD2. Per germline, CDR1 SQVTM and CDR2 ANQGSEA. The CDR3 runs to 20 residues. The J segment lost 1 base and the V segment lost 4 bases, leaving 21 bases of the junction unmatched. The CDR3 sequence is CSVAGREGHVGEWGTDTQYF. The DNA of the CDR3 is TGCAGCGTTGCGGGGCGGGAGGGCCACGTCGGAGAGTGGGGCACAGATACGCAGTATTTT.

The chain joins TRBV29-1 to TRBJ2-3, with 13 nucleotides matching TRBD2. With V trimmed by 7 bases and J by 1 base, 2 bases remained unmatched. Germline CDR1 reads SQVTM; CDR2 reads ANQGSEA. The CDR3 has 14 residues. DNA for the CDR3: TGCAGCGCTGGGACTAGCGGGGGCACAGATACGCAGTATTTT. Translating it yields CSAGTSGGTDTQYF.

Only a few counts were recorded for this clone. The V gene is TRBV28, the J gene TRBJ2-1; perhaps TRBD1 as D (7 bases). Germline V gene sequence: CDR1 MDHEN, CDR2 SYDVKM. V lost 6 bases and J lost 6, with 21 bases in between. The CDR3 loop spans 16 amino acids. CDR3 loop: CASRLWAGQSGNEQFF. CDR3 coding DNA: TGTGCCAGCAGGCTATGGGCGGGACAGTCGGGCAATGAGCAGTTCTTC.

This chain links TRBV6-5 with TRBJ1-3; TRBD1 is a possible D gene (6 bases). Germline V gene lookup returns CDR1 MNHEY and CDR2 SVGAGI. Trimming took off 7 bases at V and 0 bases at J, with 13 bases between the two ends. CDR3 length: 15 residues. CDR3 DNA sequence: TGTGCCAGCAAGATGGACAGCAACTCTGGAAACACCATATATTTT. Translated, it gives CASKMDSNSGNTIYF.

In the case of this clone: This specimen includes other DNA sequences encoding the same CDR3. The V and J genes are TRBV28 and TRBJ2-7; TRBD1 is a possible D gene (5 bases). Germline CDR1 reads MDHEN; CDR2 reads SYDVKM. V was pared by 2 bases and J by 2 bases, with 10 bases between. The CDR3 spans 14 residues. DNA of the CDR3: TGTGCCAGCAGTTTACGAACAGGTACCTACGAGCAGTACTTC. Protein product: CASSLRTGTYEQYF.

The rearrangement uses TRBV30 and TRBJ2-3, with 9 bases aligning to TRBD2. V trimming: 5 bases; J trimming: 4 bases; junction bases outside the gene matches: 4. CDR1 GTSNPN and CDR2 SVGIG come from the germline V gene (reference sequence). The CDR3 has 13 amino acids. The CDR3 DNA reads as TGTGCCTGGCAGCGGGAGGTGGCAGATACGCAGTATTTT. Translated, it gives CAWQREVADTQYF.

The gene calls are TRBV18 and TRBJ2-7; 7 nucleotides align to TRBD1. CDR1 KGHSH and CDR2 LQKENI come from the germline V gene. V dropped 5 bases and J dropped 3; count of bases not matched to a gene: 10. There are 15 residues in the CDR3. CDR3 sequence reads: CASSSIPDRSYEQYF. CDR3 nucleotide sequence: TGTGCCAGCTCATCAATACCGGACAGGAGCTACGAGCAGTACTTC. The full variable domain, with the rest looked up from reference TRBV18 and TRBJ2-7, is NAGVMQNPRHLVRRRGQEARLRCSPMKGHSHVYWYRQLPEEGLKFMVYLQKENIIDESGMPKERFSAEFPKEGPSILRIQQVVRGDSAAYFCASSSIPDRSYEQYFGPGTRLTVT.

The rearrangement joins TRBV3-1 (or the pseudogene TRBV3-2) to TRBJ2-2, with D tentatively TRBD2 (5 bases). The CDR3 sequence is 13 residues long. Trimming left V 1 base short and J 9 bases short, with 9 bases between. The V gene's germline CDR1 is LGHDT and CDR2 YNNKEL (reference sequence). CDR3 DNA: TGTGCCAGCAGCCAAGTGTCCGGGAGGGAGCTGTTTTTT. Encoded protein: CASSQVSGRELFF.

A few counts support this clone. The chain combines TRBV29-1 with TRBJ1-2; perhaps TRBD1 as D (6 bases). Germline assignment: CDR1 SQVTM and CDR2 ANQGSEA. The CDR3 runs 12 residues. With 0 bases removed from V and 7 bases from J, the gap between germline ends came to 9 bases. The CDR3 DNA reads TGCAGCGTTGAAGATACAGGGTTTGGCTACACCTTC. Translating gives CSVEDTGFGYTF.

The chain employs TRBV7-2 and TRBJ2-7, with TRBD1 matching 11 bases. CDR3 size: 16 residues. Per the germline V gene, CDR1 is SGHTA and CDR2 is FQGNSA. J gave up 2 bases and V 5 bases, and 8 bases lay outside the gene matches. CDR3 sequence (DNA): TGTGCCAGCAGCCTCGACGGGACAGGGGGAACCTACGAGCAGTACTTC. It translates to CASSLDGTGGTYEQYF. The whole variable domain, remainder taken from reference TRBV7-2 and TRBJ2-7, is GAGVSQSPSNKVTEKGKDVELRCDPISGHTALYWYRQSLGQGLEFLIYFQGNSAPDKSGLPSDRFSAERTGGSVSTLTIQRTQQEDSAVYLCASSLDGTGGTYEQYFGPGTRLTVT.

The gene calls are TRBV30 and TRBJ2-7; TRBD2 matches 7 bases. After removal of 5 bases from V and 2 bases from J, the junction contained 6 bases not matched to a gene. This CDR3 spans 13 amino acids. The germline V gene has CDR1 GTSNPN and CDR2 SVGIG (reference sequence). CDR3 residues: CAWGDYPPYEQYF. In DNA form, the CDR3 reads TGTGCCTGGGGGGACTATCCTCCCTACGAGCAGTACTTC.

This clone was counted once. The genes are TRBV7-6 and TRBJ2-7, with 10 bases that match TRBD2. The germline gives CDR1 SGHVS, CDR2 FNYEAQ. The CDR3 contains 14 residues. V lost 2 bases, J lost 4 bases, and 2 bases stayed unmatched. The CDR3 here is CASSLSAGGYEQYF. The CDR3 DNA follows: TGTGCCAGCAGCTTATCAGCGGGAGGGTACGAGCAGTACTTC.

The chain has TRBV19 and TRBJ2-1, with TRBD1 matching over 11 bases. The CDR3 runs 16 residues. Germline V gene lookup returns CDR1 LNHDA and CDR2 SQIVND (reference sequence). V lost 3 bases and J lost 5; bases outside the gene matches: 6. The CDR3 protein is CASSIVPGQGDNEQFF. The CDR3 DNA reads as TGTGCCAGTAGTATCGTCCCGGGACAGGGGGACAATGAGCAGTTCTTC.

J is TRBJ1-1 and V is TRBV7-9; a possible D gene is TRBD1 (5 bases). Per the germline V gene, CDR1 is SEHNR and CDR2 is FQNEAQ (reference sequence). V was pared by 5 bases and J by 2 bases, with 12 bases between. The CDR3 is 14 amino acids. CDR3 in amino acids: CASSPKGQNTEAFF. CDR3 coding DNA: TGTGCCAGCAGCCCCAAGGGGCAAAACACTGAAGCTTTCTTT.

This rearrangement joins TRBV18 to TRBJ2-2, with 14 nucleotides matching TRBD2. Germline V gene lookup returns CDR1 KGHSH and CDR2 LQKENI. The CDR3 sequence is 17 residues long. V trimming: 5 bases; J trimming: 5 bases; junction bases outside the gene matches: 7. The CDR3 coding sequence is TGTGCCAGCTCATCGGGACTAGCGGGAGCTGGAACCGGGGAGCTGTTTTTT. It yields the protein CASSSGLAGAGTGELFF.

This chain links TRBV27 with TRBJ2-7, with 9 nucleotides matching TRBD1. The CDR3 runs to 14 residues. Trimming took 6 bases from V and 5 from J; bases not matched to a gene: 8. Germline V lookup: CDR1 MNHEY, CDR2 SMNVEV (reference sequence). CDR3 nucleotide sequence: TGTGCCAGCAGGAGAGGGACAGGGATCAACGAGCAGTACTTC. This translates into CASRRGTGINEQYF.

The J gene is TRBJ2-1, the V gene TRBV19; TRBD2 agrees at 10 bases. The CDR3 runs to 15 residues. Germline V gene data show CDR1 as LNHDA and CDR2 as SQIVND (reference sequence). V lost 4 bases to trimming and J lost 4 bases; unmatched junction nucleotides: 4. This CDR3 is CASSTASGSYNEQFF. The CDR3 DNA follows: TGTGCCAGTAGTACAGCTAGCGGGAGTTACAATGAGCAGTTCTTC.

The chain employs TRBV27 and TRBJ2-2; TRBD1 agrees at 10 bases. This CDR3 is built from 15 residues. V trimming: 8 bases; J trimming: 1 base; junction bases outside the gene matches: 4. Germline lookup yields CDR1 MNHEY and CDR2 SMNVEV (reference sequence). The CDR3 nucleotides are TGTGCCAGCCGACAGGGGGCGTTGAACACCGGGGAGCTGTTTTTT. Translated: CASRQGALNTGELFF.

This clone was seen a single time. The chain carries TRBV21-1 and TRBJ2-3; the DNA was not used to check the table's D call, TRBD2. TRBV21-1 has pseudogene status. This CDR3 is 15 amino acids long. The DNA for the CDR3 is TGTGCCAGCAGCGGAGGACTAGCGCATACAGATACGCAGTATTTT. Amino acid sequence: CASSGGLAHTDTQYF.

The chain combines TRBV9 with TRBJ1-1; 7 nucleotides agree with TRBD1. The CDR3 is made up of 16 amino acids. Germline lookup yields CDR1 SGDLS and CDR2 YYNGEE. J gave up 1 base and V 0 bases, and 6 bases lay outside the gene matches. The CDR3: CASSVGLDRPNTEAFF. CDR3 coding DNA: TGTGCCAGCAGCGTAGGACTGGACAGGCCGAACACTGAAGCTTTCTTT. The variable domain in full, completed from reference TRBV9 and TRBJ1-1, reads DSGVTQTPKHLITATGQRVTLRCSPRSGDLSVYWYQQSLDQGLQFLIQYYNGEERAKGNILERFSAQQFPDLHSELNLSSLELGDSALYFCASSVGLDRPNTEAFFGQGTRLTVV.